These 23 T cell receptor beta chains share one sample of origin, sequenced in a study of blood T cell repertoires in COVID-19. The repertoire was sequenced with immunoSEQ multiplex PCR; TCRdb's copy has only in-frame clones and lacks some. This repertoire shows a few hundred thousand clones, about four fifths found once; its top ten account for about 2.1%. Material for sequencing was peripheral blood. The receptors were sampled from a woman aged 55-75 years with acute or convalescent COVID-19.

This chain uses TRBV5-6 with TRBJ1-6; D not certain. Germline V gives CDR1 SGHDT, CDR2 YYEEEE. The CDR3 sequence is 15 residues long. Trimming took 4 bases from V and 9 from J, leaving 17 bases between them. CDR3 in amino acids: CASSTTELSSSPLHF. The CDR3 DNA is TGTGCCAGCAGCACGACGGAGCTTTCCTCTTCACCCCTCCACTTT.

The genes are TRBV12-3 or TRBV12-4 and TRBJ1-1; D unresolved. Trimming cost V 3 bases and J 0 bases, with 5 bases left between them. The CDR3 runs to 13 residues. In DNA form, the CDR3 reads TGTGCCAGCAGTTTTGCGGTGAACACTGAAGCTTTCTTT. Translation: CASSFAVNTEAFF.

The chain recombines TRBV5-1 with TRBJ2-1, with 9 bases aligning to TRBD2. The CDR3 covers 16 residues. Germline V CDR1 and CDR2: SGHRS, YFSETQ. V trimming: 0 bases; J trimming: 6 bases; junction bases outside the gene matches: 7. The CDR3 DNA is TGCGCCAGCAGCTTGGGATGGACTAGCGTTCCCAATGAGCAGTTCTTC. Protein: CASSLGWTSVPNEQFF.

This clone was picked up one time. The rearrangement uses TRBV28 and TRBJ2-2; TRBD2 matches at 8 bases. Trimming cost V 1 base and J 7 bases; bases outside gene matches: 5. Germline CDR1 MDHEN, CDR2 SYDVKM. The CDR3 is 15 amino acids. The CDR3 DNA sequence: TGTGCCAGCAGTTTATCGCTAGCGGGTGGCGGGGAGCTGTTTTTT. This translates into CASSLSLAGGGELFF. The variable domain in full, completed from reference TRBV28 and TRBJ2-2, reads DVKVTQSSRYLVKRTGEKVFLECVQDMDHENMFWYRQDPGLGLRLIYFSYDVKMKEKGDIPEGYSVSREKKERFSLILESASTNQTSMYLCASSLSLAGGGELFFGEGSRLTVL.

The rearrangement joins TRBV4-2 to TRBJ1-1; TRBD1 agrees at 8 bases. CDR1 and CDR2 from the germline V gene are LGHNA and YNFKEQ. V trimming: 4 bases; J trimming: 8 bases; junction bases outside the gene matches: 9. The CDR3 totals 14 residues. The CDR3 spells CASSRGGRQGEAFF. CDR3 coding DNA: TGTGCCAGCAGCCGAGGAGGTCGACAGGGGGAAGCTTTCTTT.

The chain has TRBV5-6 and TRBJ1-5; tentatively, D is TRBD1 (6 bases). Trimming cost V 3 bases and J 0 bases, with 16 bases left between them. CDR1 and CDR2 from the germline V gene are SGHDT and YYEEEE. CDR3 length equals 17 residues. The CDR3 DNA reads as TGTGCCAGCAGCTCCTCTTTGAGGGGGTATAGCAATCAGCCCCAGCATTTT. Protein sequence: CASSSSLRGYSNQPQHF.

The chain combines TRBV7-9 with TRBJ1-2, with 8 bases identical to TRBD1. This CDR3 is 15 amino acids long. Per the germline V gene, CDR1 is SEHNR and CDR2 is FQNEAQ (reference sequence). The ends lost 5 bases at V and 0 bases at J; junction bases unmatched: 5. The CDR3 coding sequence is TGTGCCAGCAGCGATCGGACAGGGCCTAACTATGGCTACACCTTC. Amino acid sequence: CASSDRTGPNYGYTF.

V gene TRBV12-3 or TRBV12-4 combines with J gene TRBJ1-3; D is unclear. CDR3 length equals 13 residues. Trimming took 5 bases from V and 4 from J, leaving 9 bases between them. For the CDR3, the DNA is TGTGCCAGCAGTCTGGAGAACGGAAACACCATATATTTT. Translation: CASSLENGNTIYF.

The chain recombines TRBV29-1 with TRBJ2-5, with 10 bases fitting TRBD2. The CDR3 extends over 14 amino acids. J gave up 1 base and V 6 bases, and 5 bases lay outside the gene matches. The V gene's germline CDR1 is SQVTM and CDR2 ANQGSEA. As DNA, the CDR3 is TGCAGCGTGGAACTAGCGGGGTCCCAAGAGACCCAGTACTTC. This codes for CSVELAGSQETQYF.

The chain carries TRBV6-6 and TRBJ1-1; possibly TRBD1 for D (6 bases). Germline assignment: CDR1 MNHNY and CDR2 SVGAGI (reference sequence). The CDR3 has 13 residues. The V and J ends lost 4 bases and 3 bases respectively, with 9 bases between them. CDR3 DNA: TGTGCCAGCAGTTCCAGGGGTGACACTGAAGCTTTCTTT. Its translation: CASSSRGDTEAFF.

The chain employs TRBV15 and TRBJ1-4; TRBD1 might be the D (6 bases). Germline assignment: CDR1 LNHNV and CDR2 YYDKDF (reference sequence). V was shortened by 5 bases and J by 4 bases, with 11 bases between the two germline ends. The CDR3 contains 14 residues. DNA of the CDR3: TGTGCCACCAGCGATCAGGGGTTTAATGAAAAACTGTTTTTT. This sequence encodes CATSDQGFNEKLFF. The full variable domain, in which reference TRBV15 and TRBJ1-4 provide the parts outside the CDR3, is DAMVIQNPRYQVTQFGKPVTLSCSQTLNHNVMYWYQQKSSQAPKLLFHYYDKDFNNEADTPDNFQSRRPNTSFCFLDIRSPGLGDTAMYLCATSDQGFNEKLFFGSGTQLSVL.

This chain links TRBV27 with TRBJ1-1, with D unresolved. The germline CDR1 and CDR2 sequences are MNHEY and SMNVEV (reference sequence). The CDR3 spans 9 residues. Trimming stripped 11 bases from V and 7 bases from J, with 8 bases between. The CDR3 loop reads CAPRGEAFF. The CDR3 region has the DNA TGTGCCCCTCGGGGTGAAGCTTTCTTT.

This clone came up a few times. CDR3 bases: TGTGCCAGCAGTTTGCAGGGCCGAGGAAACTATGGCTACACCTTC. It is translated as CASSLQGRGNYGYTF. The chain employs TRBV6-5 and TRBJ1-2, with a weak D call TRBD1 (5 bases). Germline values: CDR1 MNHEY, CDR2 SVGAGI. The germline V and J ends were trimmed by 4 bases and 2 bases, with 14 bases remaining between them. The CDR3 has 15 amino acids.

This chain uses TRBV6-5 with TRBJ1-5, with no clear D. CDR3 size: 14 residues. The germline CDR1 and CDR2 sequences are MNHEY and SVGAGI. With 6 bases removed from V and 0 bases from J, the gap between germline ends came to 9 bases. CDR3 sequence: CASRGVYSNQPQHF. The CDR3 bases are TGTGCCAGCAGAGGAGTCTATAGCAATCAGCCCCAGCATTTT.

This sequence joins TRBV19 and TRBJ1-6; 7 bases fit TRBD1. After removal of 9 bases from V and 11 bases from J, the junction contained 10 bases not matched to a gene. CDR3 size: 13 residues. Germline CDR1 and CDR2: LNHDA and SQIVND (reference sequence). The CDR3 DNA is TGTGCCAGCAAGACAGGGCCAGGGACACCCCTCCACTTT. Its protein product is CASKTGPGTPLHF. Drawing the rest from reference TRBV19 and TRBJ1-6, the complete variable domain is DGGITQSPKYLFRKEGQNVTLSCEQNLNHDAMYWYRQDPGQGLRLIYYSQIVNDFQKGDIAEGYSVSREKKESFPLTVTSAQKNPTAFYLCASKTGPGTPLHFGNGTRLTVT.

V usage is TRBV7-8 and J usage is TRBJ1-1; D remains ambiguous. V was trimmed by 2 bases and J by 7 bases, leaving 26 bases between them. The CDR3 runs to 18 residues. The V gene's germline CDR1 is SGHVS and CDR2 FQNEAQ. This CDR3 is CASSLRAMGKGGMGEAFF. The CDR3, as DNA: TGTGCCAGCAGCTTAAGGGCTATGGGGAAGGGAGGGATGGGTGAAGCTTTCTTT.

This clone has only a few counts. The V call is TRBV4-2, the J call TRBJ1-5, with D uncertain. This CDR3 comprises 13 residues. Germline CDR1 reads LGHNA; CDR2 reads YNFKEQ. V dropped 5 bases and J dropped 3 bases, with 8 bases sitting between them. The CDR3 DNA sequence: TGTGCCAGCAGCGTACACCCCAATCAGCCCCAGCATTTT. Protein: CASSVHPNQPQHF.

This clone occurred once. This sequence joins TRBV4-2 and TRBJ2-1; possible D gene TRBD2, 5 bases. Trimming removed 5 bases from V and 1 base from J, with 9 bases in between. CDR3 length equals 14 residues. Germline CDR1 reads LGHNA; CDR2 reads YNFKEQ. The CDR3, as DNA: TGTGCCAGCAGCGAACTAGGTTCCTACAATGAGCAGTTCTTC. Its protein is CASSELGSYNEQFF.

J is TRBJ2-1 and V is TRBV11-1, with D possibly matching TRBD1 (5 bases). Germline CDR1 and CDR2: SGHAT and FQDESV (reference sequence). Trimming shortened V by 5 bases and J by 5 bases, and 16 bases separated the two germline ends. This CDR3 is 15 amino acids long. CDR3 amino acids: CASSPLRGPNNEQFF. CDR3 nucleotide sequence: TGTGCCAGCAGCCCTCTAAGGGGCCCTAACAATGAGCAGTTCTTC.

This clone was picked up one time. The genes are TRBV2 and TRBJ1-2; 7 bases are shared with TRBD1. The CDR3 has 17 amino acids. Germline assignment: CDR1 SNHLY and CDR2 FYNNEI. After removal of 6 bases from V and 0 bases from J, the junction contained 13 bases not matched to a gene. CDR3 residues: CASRGRDSPITNYGYTF. Here the CDR3 DNA reads TGTGCCAGCAGAGGCCGGGACAGTCCTATAACTAACTATGGCTACACCTTC.

J is TRBJ2-1 and V is TRBV4-3, with D possibly matching TRBD1 (5 bases). This CDR3 is built from 11 residues. The germline gives CDR1 LGHNA, CDR2 YSLEER. The V end lost 3 bases, the J end lost 10 bases, and 7 bases lay between the germline ends. The CDR3 sequence: CASSQAGEQFF. The CDR3 DNA follows: TGCGCCAGCAGCCAGGCAGGGGAGCAGTTCTTC.

This clone was detected only a few times. The genes are TRBV6-6 and TRBJ1-1; tentatively, D is TRBD1 (5 bases). V lost 6 bases and J lost 6, with 23 bases in between. In germline, CDR1 is MNHNY, CDR2 SVGAGI (reference sequence). The CDR3 runs 16 residues. In DNA form, the CDR3 reads TGTGCCAGCAGCCAAACGGGGGGAGGCCCGCTACCTGAAGCTTTCTTT. Translated: CASSQTGGGPLPEAFF.

The rearrangement links TRBV5-6 to TRBJ2-3; possible D gene TRBD1, 6 bases. From germline, CDR1 is SGHDT and CDR2 YYEEEE. The V and J ends lost 0 bases and 5 bases respectively, with 13 bases between them. The CDR3 totals 15 residues. CDR3 DNA sequence: TGTGCCAGCAGCTTGGCAGGGGCCTCCCAAGATACGCAGTATTTT. Translating gives CASSLAGASQDTQYF.